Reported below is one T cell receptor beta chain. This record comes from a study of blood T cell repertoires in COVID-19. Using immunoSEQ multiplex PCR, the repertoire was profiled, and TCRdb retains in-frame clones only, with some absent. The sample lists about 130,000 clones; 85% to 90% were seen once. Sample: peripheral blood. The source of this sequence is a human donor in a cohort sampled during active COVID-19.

This CDR3 reads CASSLALGGELFF. Here the CDR3 DNA reads TGCGCCAGCAGCTTGGCCCTAGGCGGGGAGCTGTTTTTT. The rearrangement links TRBV5-1 to TRBJ2-2; D gene ambiguous. This CDR3 comprises 13 residues. The ends were cut back, 0 bases at V and 7 bases at J, with 7 bases in the middle. From germline, CDR1 is SGHRS and CDR2 YFSETQ.